The text below deals with one TCR beta chain. The data derive from a study of blood T cell repertoires in COVID-19. About the study: T cells, B-cell-depleted T cells, or PBMCs provided the cDNA or gDNA that served as material.

CDR3 length: 14 amino acids. V lost 4 bases to trimming and J lost 0 bases, with 10 bases between them. From germline, CDR1 is SEHNR and CDR2 FQNEAQ (reference sequence). Data came from immunoSEQ multiplex PCR; TCRdb stores just in-frame clones and leaves some out. Among fewer than 85,000 clones listed, about nine tenths were seen once. The source of this sequence is a human donor in a cohort sampled during active COVID-19. Sequenced: peripheral blood. V gene TRBV7-9 combines with J gene TRBJ2-7, with D unresolved. The CDR3 protein is CASSSSYSSYEQYF. The CDR3 nucleotides read TGTGCCAGCAGCTCGAGCTATAGCTCCTACGAGCAGTACTTC.